These 28 T cell receptor beta chains originate from one sample sequenced in a study of blood T cell repertoires in COVID-19. Clones were read by immunoSEQ multiplex PCR, and TCRdb kept only the in-frame ones, dropping some. The repertoire holds about 150,000 clones, just under 85% seen once, with less than 3.5% in the top ten. The sample comprised peripheral blood. The receptors shown here come from an elderly woman with COVID-19, enrolled during active disease.

The table lists this clone with a few counts. This chain connects TRBV27 to TRBJ1-1; D gene ambiguous. Germline V gene lookup returns CDR1 MNHEY and CDR2 SMNVEV (reference sequence). V was trimmed by 2 bases and J by 1 base, leaving 8 bases between them. This CDR3 has 14 amino acids. The CDR3 region is CASSLRGGNTEAFF. The CDR3 DNA reads TGTGCCAGCAGTTTACGCGGAGGGAACACTGAAGCTTTCTTT.

The V call is TRBV11-2, the J call TRBJ1-4; no definite D call. Germline V gene lookup returns CDR1 SGHAT and CDR2 FQNNGV. The CDR3 runs to 15 residues. V lost 1 base to trimming and J lost 2 bases, with 8 bases between them. CDR3 in amino acids: CASSLGRLTNEKLFF. The CDR3 DNA sequence: TGTGCCAGCAGCTTAGGGAGGTTGACTAATGAAAAACTGTTTTTT.

The chain combines TRBV7-8 with TRBJ2-5; 11 bases are a match to TRBD2. This CDR3 comprises 16 residues. V lost 3 bases and J lost 0; bases outside the gene matches: 3. Germline V CDR1 and CDR2: SGHVS, FQNEAQ. DNA for the CDR3: TGTGCCAGCAGCTTGGCTAGCGGGGGGAACCAAGAGACCCAGTACTTC. It specifies CASSLASGGNQETQYF. Looking up the rest from reference TRBV7-8 and TRBJ2-5 gives the full variable domain: GAGVSQSPRYKVAKRGQDVALRCDPISGHVSLFWYQQALGQGPEFLTYFQNEAQLDKSGLPSDRFFAERPEGSVSTLKIQRTQQEDSAVYLCASSLASGGNQETQYFGPGTRLLVL.

This chain connects TRBV9 to TRBJ2-4; a possible D gene is TRBD2 (5 bases). This CDR3 spans 18 amino acids. V dropped 0 bases and J dropped 8 bases, with 24 bases sitting between them. Germline loops: CDR1 SGDLS, CDR2 YYNGEE. Here the CDR3 reads CASSVDSLGRGSADIQYF. CDR3 bases: TGTGCCAGCAGCGTAGATAGTTTAGGCAGAGGGTCGGCGGACATTCAGTACTTC.

The chain is built from TRBV2 and TRBJ1-2; D is unclear. Germline assignment: CDR1 SNHLY and CDR2 FYNNEI. This CDR3 comprises 12 residues. The ends were cut back, 1 base at V and 8 bases at J, with 8 bases in the middle. As DNA, the CDR3 is TGTGCCAGCAGTGAAGATGATGGCGGCTACACCTTC. Protein product: CASSEDDGGYTF.

V usage is TRBV20-1 and J usage is TRBJ1-2; no definite D call. The CDR3 extends over 10 amino acids. V lost 8 bases to trimming and J lost 7 bases, with 11 bases between them. Germline assignment: CDR1 DFQATT and CDR2 SNEGSKA (reference sequence). DNA for the CDR3: TGCAGTCCCGGATGGGCTGGCTACACCTTC. This encodes CSPGWAGYTF.

The V and J genes are TRBV5-5 and TRBJ1-5, with TRBD1 matching 11 bases. V dropped 3 bases and J dropped 5; count of bases not matched to a gene: 4. This CDR3 spans 15 amino acids. Germline V gene lookup returns CDR1 SGHKS and CDR2 YYEKEE (reference sequence). In DNA, the CDR3 is TGTGCCAGCAGCTGGGGACAGGGGGTCGATCAGCCCCAGCATTTT. As protein: CASSWGQGVDQPQHF.

The genes are TRBV6-5 and TRBJ1-1, with TRBD1 as a possible D gene (5 bases). V lost 6 bases and J lost 11, with 19 bases in between. The CDR3 has 13 residues. Per the germline V gene, CDR1 is MNHEY and CDR2 is SVGAGI. In DNA, the CDR3 is TGTGCCAGCAGAACACCCAGGGACTTGAGGGCTTTCTTT. Amino acid sequence: CASRTPRDLRAFF.

The rearrangement joins TRBV19 to TRBJ1-5; TRBD1 agrees at 7 bases. The V gene's germline CDR1 is LNHDA and CDR2 SQIVND (reference sequence). The CDR3 is 15 amino acids. V lost 6 bases, J lost 0 bases, and 5 bases stayed unmatched. As DNA, the CDR3 is TGTGCCAGTAGACTCTGGGACAGTAGCAATCAGCCCCAGCATTTT. As protein: CASRLWDSSNQPQHF.

The chain has TRBV10-3 and TRBJ2-2; 9 bases fit TRBD1. Germline loops: CDR1 ENHRY, CDR2 SYGVKD. The CDR3 is 15 amino acids. The ends lost 3 bases at V and 3 bases at J; junction bases unmatched: 2. Written as DNA, the CDR3 is TGTGCCATCAGTGAAGGACAGGGGTACACCGGGGAGCTGTTTTTT. Translated, it gives CAISEGQGYTGELFF.

V and J are TRBV7-3 and TRBJ2-2; TRBD2 aligns across 7 bases. The CDR3 length is 16 residues. V trimming: 3 bases; J trimming: 5 bases; junction bases outside the gene matches: 9. CDR1 SGHTA and CDR2 FQGTGA come from the germline V gene. The chain's CDR3 is CASSFVAGVGTGELFF. As DNA, the CDR3 is TGTGCCAGCAGCTTCGTGGCGGGAGTCGGTACCGGGGAGCTGTTTTTT.

The rearrangement links TRBV19 to TRBJ2-2, with D unclear. Germline assignment: CDR1 LNHDA and CDR2 SQIVND (reference sequence). This CDR3 comprises 14 residues. The V gene lost 4 bases and the J gene lost 1 base, with 7 bases spanning the gap. The DNA for the CDR3 is TGTGCCAGTAGTAGAGCTGTGAACACCGGGGAGCTGTTTTTT. It is translated as CASSRAVNTGELFF.

The V call is TRBV19, the J call TRBJ1-1; D perhaps matches TRBD1 (6 bases). Germline CDR1 LNHDA, CDR2 SQIVND (reference sequence). There are 15 residues in the CDR3. V lost 5 bases and J 3 bases, leaving 16 bases between the germline ends. CDR3 bases: TGTGCCAGTAGTGCACGGACAGCGGCGGACACTGAAGCTTTCTTT. Amino acids: CASSARTAADTEAFF.

The chain links TRBV12-3 or TRBV12-4 to TRBJ2-3; 8 bases are shared with TRBD2. V gave up 6 bases and J gave up 3 bases; unmatched junction bases: 2. The CDR3 has 13 residues. The CDR3 reads CASRGLGTDTQYF. The CDR3 nucleotides read TGTGCCAGCAGGGGACTAGGAACAGATACGCAGTATTTT.

V usage is TRBV7-8 and J usage is TRBJ2-5; 10 nucleotides match TRBD1. This CDR3 region has 15 residues. Germline trimming cut 8 bases from V and 5 bases from J; bases unmatched to any gene: 11. Germline lookup yields CDR1 SGHVS and CDR2 FQNEAQ. CDR3 in DNA: TGTGCCAGCGGAGACAGGGGGCGCAACGAGGAGACCCAGTACTTC. Its protein is CASGDRGRNEETQYF.

The rearrangement uses TRBV27 and TRBJ1-4; TRBD1 matches 7 bases. Per germline, CDR1 MNHEY and CDR2 SMNVEV (reference sequence). V dropped 6 bases and J dropped 4; count of bases not matched to a gene: 11. The CDR3 has 16 residues. The CDR3 here is CASRPGTELFNEKLFF. DNA of the CDR3: TGTGCCAGCAGACCCGGGACAGAGCTCTTTAATGAAAAACTGTTTTTT.

The chain is built from TRBV18 and TRBJ1-6, with unresolved D. The CDR3 extends over 14 amino acids. The germline V gene encodes CDR1 KGHSH and CDR2 LQKENI. V was clipped by 6 bases and J by 0 bases, with 6 bases between them. The CDR3 region is CASSPLSYNSPLHF. For the CDR3, the DNA is TGTGCCAGCTCCCCTCTCTCCTATAATTCACCCCTCCACTTT.

This sequence joins TRBV20-1 and TRBJ1-1; D possibly corresponds to TRBD1 (5 bases). Germline values: CDR1 DFQATT, CDR2 SNEGSKA (reference sequence). The CDR3 is 14 amino acids. V shed 3 bases and J shed 4 bases, with 15 bases lying between them. CDR3 sequence reads: CSASALGEGTEAFF. CDR3 DNA: TGCAGTGCTAGTGCCTTGGGGGAGGGCACTGAAGCTTTCTTT.

With respect to this clone: One junction end disagrees with the germline gene, perhaps due to a read error. The chain has TRBV6-2 or TRBV6-3 and TRBJ2-7, with D tentatively TRBD2 (5 bases). This CDR3 region has 13 residues. Germline CDR1 MNHEY, CDR2 SVGEGT. The CDR3 bases are TGTGCCAGCAGTAACTCCGGGATACACGAGCAGTACTTC. It specifies CASSNSGIHEQYF.

The rearrangement links TRBV18 to TRBJ2-7; D is possibly TRBD2 (6 bases). The CDR3 is 15 residues long. The germline CDR1 and CDR2 sequences are KGHSH and LQKENI. V lost 4 bases to trimming and J lost 7 bases, with 20 bases between them. The CDR3 DNA sequence: TGTGCCAGCTCACGGGAGGCAGTGGGCCTAGGGGAGCAGTACTTC. This gives the protein CASSREAVGLGEQYF.

This clone was found once. The rearrangement links TRBV7-3 to TRBJ2-1; 8 bases are shared with TRBD2. Germline-derived CDR1 and CDR2 are SGHTA and FQGTGA. The CDR3 has 16 residues. V trimming: 6 bases; J trimming: 7 bases; junction bases outside the gene matches: 14. The CDR3 DNA follows: TGTGCCAGCAGTAACTCGGCGGGGGGCCTTTGGAATGAGCAGTTCTTC. Protein: CASSNSAGGLWNEQFF.

The V gene is TRBV19, the J gene TRBJ1-1; 8 bases agree with TRBD1. CDR3 length: 17 amino acids. The germline V gene has CDR1 LNHDA and CDR2 SQIVND (reference sequence). V lost 7 bases to trimming and J lost 5 bases; unmatched junction nucleotides: 18. CDR3 amino acids: CASNFQQGAFHRTEAFF. CDR3 nucleotide sequence: TGTGCCAGTAATTTTCAGCAGGGGGCTTTTCATCGGACTGAAGCTTTCTTT.

The rearrangement uses TRBV3-1 (or the pseudogene TRBV3-2) and TRBJ2-5; TRBD1 aligns across 7 bases. Germline CDR1 and CDR2: LGHDT and YNNKEL (reference sequence). V shed 7 bases, J shed 4 bases, and the junction held 6 bases outside the gene matches. The CDR3 length is 13 residues. The CDR3 sequence: CASTPGQIETQYF. The CDR3 DNA sequence: TGTGCCAGCACCCCGGGACAGATAGAGACCCAGTACTTC.

The rearrangement links TRBV18 to TRBJ1-6; D not certain. CDR1 KGHSH and CDR2 LQKENI come from the germline V gene. Trimming left V 1 base short and J 8 bases short, with 15 bases between. The CDR3 extends over 16 amino acids. The CDR3 reads CASSPLSETWDSPLHF. CDR3 bases: TGTGCCAGCTCACCACTTTCGGAGACGTGGGATTCACCCCTCCACTTT.

The V and J genes are TRBV9 and TRBJ2-1; no firm D call. V shed 0 bases and J shed 7 bases, with 8 bases lying between them. The CDR3 sequence is 13 residues long. The germline CDR1 and CDR2 sequences are SGDLS and YYNGEE. CDR3 DNA: TGTGCCAGCAGCGTAGGGCCCGTGAATGAGCAGTTCTTC. It codes for CASSVGPVNEQFF.

The gene calls are TRBV2 and TRBJ1-1, with a weak D call TRBD1 (5 bases). Germline lookup yields CDR1 SNHLY and CDR2 FYNNEI. The CDR3 totals 13 residues. V was clipped by 7 bases and J by 4 bases, with 13 bases between them. The CDR3 protein is CASTEGWSTEAFF. The CDR3 DNA reads TGTGCCAGCACGGAGGGGTGGAGCACTGAAGCTTTCTTT. The full variable domain, in which reference TRBV2 and TRBJ1-1 provide the parts outside the CDR3, is EPEVTQTPSHQVTQMGQEVILRCVPISNHLYFYWYRQILGQKVEFLVSFYNNEISEKSEIFDDQFSVERPDGSNFTLKIRSTKLEDSAMYFCASTEGWSTEAFFGQGTRLTVV.

The chain joins TRBV2 to TRBJ1-5; unclear D gene. The ends were cut back, 1 base at V and 5 bases at J, with 12 bases in the middle. Germline lookup yields CDR1 SNHLY and CDR2 FYNNEI. The CDR3 is 15 amino acids. CDR3 coding DNA: TGTGCCAGCAGTGAAGACGAGGGAGGAGATCAGCCCCAGCATTTT. This gives the protein CASSEDEGGDQPQHF. The whole variable domain, filled in from reference TRBV2 and TRBJ1-5, reads EPEVTQTPSHQVTQMGQEVILRCVPISNHLYFYWYRQILGQKVEFLVSFYNNEISEKSEIFDDQFSVERPDGSNFTLKIRSTKLEDSAMYFCASSEDEGGDQPQHFGDGTRLSIL.

V and J are TRBV30 and TRBJ1-4; D ambiguous. The length of the CDR3 is 14 residues. Germline loops: CDR1 GTSNPN, CDR2 SVGIG (reference sequence). The V and J ends lost 5 bases and 10 bases respectively, with 20 bases between them. This CDR3 reads CAWSYGPTRGKLFF. CDR3 DNA sequence: TGTGCCTGGTCCTACGGACCGACCCGGGGAAAACTGTTTTTT. Filled out from reference TRBV30 and TRBJ1-4, the complete variable domain reads SQTIHQWPATLVQPVGSPLSLECTVEGTSNPNLYWYRQAAGRGLQLLFYSVGIGQISSEVPQNLSASRPQDRQFILSSKKLLLSDSGFYLCAWSYGPTRGKLFFGSGTQLSVL.